Following are 30 T cell receptor beta chains from one sample sequenced in a study of T cells in Graves' hyperthyroidism and ophthalmopathy. TCR beta CDR3 regions were amplified from RNA transcripts. HTBI primers were used for first-round RT-PCR of the TCR CDR3. TCRdb fed the multiplex PCR reads into MiXCR, producing one record per CDR3 protein. The top ten hold 5% to 6% of the sample, which has under 550,000 distinct CDR3 sequences, around 13% seen once. The specimen was blood. These TCRs come from a woman aged 18-29 years with Graves' hyperthyroidism.

There are a few counts of this clonotype. This chain links TRBV7-9 with TRBJ1-1; D may be TRBD1 (5 bases). The CDR3 is made up of 16 amino acids. Trimming pared 4 bases from V and 0 bases from J, leaving 15 bases between. CDR1 is SEHNR, CDR2 FQNEAQ, per germline (reference sequence). CDR3 bases: TGTGCCAGCAGCTCGGGGGTGGTCGGGGTGAACACTGAAGCTTTCTTT. Its protein product is CASSSGVVGVNTEAFF.

This clonotype occurred many times. J is TRBJ2-3 and V is TRBV7-9; D is undetermined. In germline, CDR1 is SEHNR, CDR2 FQNEAQ (reference sequence). The CDR3 is 13 residues long. The germline V and J ends were trimmed by 3 bases and 5 bases, with 9 bases remaining between them. In nucleotides, the CDR3 is TGTGCCAGCAGCTTGGGGTTAGTAGATACGCAGTATTTT. This translates into CASSLGLVDTQYF.

As regards this clonotype: This may be a read error: a much more frequent sequence differs by one nucleotide. It is likely a read error, because the conserved phenylalanine at the end of the CDR3 is missing. This rearrangement joins TRBV3-1 to TRBJ1-1; D ambiguous. The V end was cut by 8 bases, the J end by 0 bases, with 10 bases between. There are 13 residues in the CDR3. Germline-derived CDR1 and CDR2 are LGHDT and YNNKEL (reference sequence). The CDR3 DNA sequence: TGTGCCAGCTCTTTGGTCATGAACACTGAAGCTTTCCTT. Residues: CASSLVMNTEAFL.

This clonotype was seen a handful of times. The rearrangement uses TRBV27 and TRBJ2-2; 10 bases are a match to TRBD2. Germline CDR1 reads MNHEY; CDR2 reads SMNVEV (reference sequence). The length of the CDR3 is 16 residues. J lost 1 base, V lost 5 bases, and 4 bases had no gene match. The CDR3 here is CASSEWTSGNTGELFF. Here the CDR3 DNA reads TGTGCCAGCAGTGAGTGGACTAGCGGGAACACCGGGGAGCTGTTTTTT.

This clonotype came up many times. This chain connects TRBV7-6 to TRBJ2-1; 8 nucleotides align to TRBD2. The CDR3 totals 14 residues. The germline CDR1 and CDR2 sequences are SGHVS and FNYEAQ. V shed 4 bases and J 8 bases; nucleotides not matched to a gene: 7. The CDR3 sequence is CASSYGTSRDEQFF. The CDR3, as DNA: TGTGCCAGCAGCTACGGGACTAGTCGCGATGAGCAGTTCTTC. Filled out from reference TRBV7-6 and TRBJ2-1, the complete variable domain reads GAGVSQSPRYKVTKRGQDVALRCDPISGHVSLYWYRQALGQGPEFLTYFNYEAQQDKSGLPNDRFSAERPEGSISTLTIQRTEQRDSAMYRCASSYGTSRDEQFFGPGTRLTVL.

This clonotype was counted many times. This sequence joins TRBV6-1 and TRBJ2-4; D tentatively fits TRBD1 or TRBD2 (6 bases each). V lost 6 bases to trimming and J lost 0 bases, with 12 bases between them. Germline lookup yields CDR1 MNHNS and CDR2 SASEGT. This CDR3 region has 15 residues. Here the CDR3 DNA reads TGTGCCAGCAGAGAGGGGGGACTAGCCAAAAACATTCAGTACTTC. It encodes CASREGGLAKNIQYF.

In this sample, this clonotype turned up many times. The rearrangement uses TRBV5-1 and TRBJ2-1; the D gene is possibly TRBD1 (5 bases). The V gene lost 2 bases and the J gene lost 8 bases, with 11 bases spanning the gap. The CDR3 has 13 residues. Germline CDR1 SGHRS, CDR2 YFSETQ. In DNA form, the CDR3 reads TGCGCCAGCAGCTTACAGGTCTGGGATGAGCAGTTCTTC. The encoded protein is CASSLQVWDEQFF.

This clonotype has a handful of counts. This chain connects TRBV5-1 to TRBJ2-5; no clear D. Trimming pared 0 bases from V and 5 bases from J, leaving 17 bases between. The length of the CDR3 is 16 residues. Germline CDR1 reads SGHRS; CDR2 reads YFSETQ. The CDR3 nucleotides are TGCGCCAGCAGCTTGGCGGTCCATGAGGCCCGGGAGACCCAGTACTTC. It codes for CASSLAVHEARETQYF.

This clonotype was picked up many times. V usage is TRBV28 and J usage is TRBJ2-7, with TRBD1 matching 10 bases. The CDR3 totals 16 residues. Germline trimming cut 6 bases from V and 7 bases from J; bases unmatched to any gene: 15. Germline CDR1 is MDHEN and CDR2 is SYDVKM. The CDR3 region is CASSPGNRDRGWEQYF. In DNA form, the CDR3 reads TGTGCCAGCAGCCCTGGGAACCGGGACAGGGGATGGGAGCAGTACTTC.

J is TRBJ2-1 and V is TRBV20-1; 10 bases map to TRBD2. CDR3 length equals 18 residues. The V gene's germline CDR1 is DFQATT and CDR2 SNEGSKA (reference sequence). V shed 0 bases and J 5 bases; nucleotides not matched to a gene: 13. CDR3 DNA sequence: TGCAGTGCTAGAGATGTTAATAGCGGGAGGCTTGACAACAATGAGCAGTTCTTC. Protein product: CSARDVNSGRLDNNEQFF.

This clonotype was recorded a few times. J is TRBJ2-1 and V is TRBV9; 7 bases align to TRBD1. CDR1 and CDR2 from the germline V gene are SGDLS and YYNGEE. The CDR3 covers 18 residues. The J segment lost 3 bases and the V segment lost 0 bases, leaving 12 bases of the junction unmatched. DNA of the CDR3: TGTGCCAGCAGCGTAGCAATGTCTAGGGGGCACTTCTACAATGAGCAGTTCTTC. This translates into CASSVAMSRGHFYNEQFF.

In this sample, this clonotype turned up many times. V gene TRBV10-3 combines with J gene TRBJ2-5, with D hard to call. CDR3 length: 12 residues. The germline V gene encodes CDR1 ENHRY and CDR2 SYGVKD. V shed 6 bases and J shed 3 bases, with 8 bases lying between them. Written as DNA, the CDR3 is TGTGCCATCAGCAGAGAGGAAGAGACCCAGTACTTC. This gives the protein CAISREEETQYF.

This clonotype showed up many times. The rearrangement uses TRBV11-2 and TRBJ2-7; no clear D gene. V lost 3 bases and J lost 3, with 9 bases in between. Looked up from germline, CDR1 is SGHAT and CDR2 is FQNNGV. CDR3 length equals 13 residues. In DNA form, the CDR3 reads TGTGCCAGCAGCTTCGAACGGATCTACGAGCAGTACTTC. Translated, it gives CASSFERIYEQYF. The variable domain in full, completed from reference TRBV11-2 and TRBJ2-7, reads EAGVAQSPRYKIIEKRQSVAFWCNPISGHATLYWYQQILGQGPKLLIQFQNNGVVDDSQLPKDRFSAERLKGVDSTLKIQPAKLEDSAVYLCASSFERIYEQYFGPGTRLTVT.

V usage is TRBV11-2 and J usage is TRBJ2-2, with TRBD2 matching over 13 bases. V lost 3 bases to trimming and J lost 2 bases; unmatched junction nucleotides: 9. Germline-derived CDR1 and CDR2 are SGHAT and FQNNGV. The CDR3 has 19 residues. The CDR3 is CASSFPSGTSGKNTGELFF. CDR3 bases: TGTGCCAGCAGCTTCCCATCCGGGACTAGCGGGAAAAACACCGGGGAGCTGTTTTTT.

The V call is TRBV9, the J call TRBJ1-6; 8 bases are a match to TRBD1. The germline gives CDR1 SGDLS, CDR2 YYNGEE. With 4 bases clipped from V and 7 bases from J, the junction kept 7 bases outside the gene matches. CDR3 size: 15 residues. CDR3 sequence (DNA): TGTGCCAGCAGCTCTGTCGGACAGGGCAATTCACCCCTCCACTTT. Translated: CASSSVGQGNSPLHF.

This clonotype was seen repeatedly, ten times or more. The chain joins TRBV7-2 to TRBJ1-2, with TRBD1 identical over 7 bases. CDR3 size: 15 residues. Looked up from germline, CDR1 is SGHTA and CDR2 is FQGNSA. J was trimmed by 5 bases and V by 3 bases; bases with no gene match: 9. The chain's CDR3 is CASSLIGTASYGYTF. The CDR3 DNA follows: TGTGCCAGCAGCTTGATCGGGACAGCGTCATATGGCTACACCTTC.

This clonotype was observed a handful of times. The chain couples TRBV18 to TRBJ2-7; 10 bases align to TRBD1. CDR1 is KGHSH and CDR2 is LQKENI in the germline V gene. This CDR3 has 15 amino acids. Trimming removed 0 bases from V and 3 bases from J; junction bases left unmatched: 2. CDR3 bases: TGTGCCAGCTCACCACCGGGACAGGGGAGCTACGAGCAGTACTTC. Its protein is CASSPPGQGSYEQYF. Complete variable domain (other parts from reference TRBV18 and TRBJ2-7): NAGVMQNPRHLVRRRGQEARLRCSPMKGHSHVYWYRQLPEEGLKFMVYLQKENIIDESGMPKERFSAEFPKEGPSILRIQQVVRGDSAAYFCASSPPGQGSYEQYFGPGTRLTVT.

This clonotype was found many times. The chain's CDR3 is CASSVRAYGYTF. CDR3 nucleotide sequence: TGTGCCAGCAGTGTCCGGGCCTATGGCTACACCTTC. The rearrangement uses TRBV28 and TRBJ1-2, with D unresolved. Trimming stripped 5 bases from V and 4 bases from J, with 8 bases between. Germline V lookup: CDR1 MDHEN, CDR2 SYDVKM. This CDR3 comprises 12 residues.

This rearrangement joins TRBV27 to TRBJ2-7; possible D gene TRBD2, 5 bases. The CDR3 is 14 residues long. Trimming left V 8 bases short and J 6 bases short, with 20 bases between. Germline V lookup: CDR1 MNHEY, CDR2 SMNVEV (reference sequence). The CDR3, as DNA: TGTGCCAGCCCCCCGCGGGTCGAAACTGGCGAGCAGTACTTC. It yields the protein CASPPRVETGEQYF.

The gene calls are TRBV5-6 and TRBJ2-3; the D gene is possibly TRBD2 (6 bases). Germline V gene lookup returns CDR1 SGHDT and CDR2 YYEEEE. Trimming removed 3 bases at V and 0 bases at J, with 11 bases between. CDR3 length: 15 amino acids. The CDR3 spells CASSWAGRSTDTQYF. DNA for the CDR3: TGTGCCAGCAGCTGGGCGGGACGGAGCACAGATACGCAGTATTTT.

In this sample, this clonotype turned up a few times. The V gene is TRBV19, the J gene TRBJ2-2; D ambiguous. V was trimmed by 6 bases and J by 1 base, leaving 18 bases between them. Germline V gene sequence: CDR1 LNHDA, CDR2 SQIVND (reference sequence). This CDR3 spans 17 amino acids. This CDR3 is CASSSRGEWKNTGELFF. The CDR3 nucleotides read TGTGCCAGTAGCTCTAGAGGAGAATGGAAGAACACCGGGGAGCTGTTTTTT.

The chain carries TRBV6-2 or TRBV6-3 and TRBJ2-7; D not resolved. Germline-derived CDR1 and CDR2 are MNHEY and SVGEGT. The CDR3 extends over 12 amino acids. Trimming took off 1 base at V and 5 bases at J, with 6 bases between the two ends. Here the CDR3 reads CASSYLGNEQYF. CDR3 nucleotides: TGTGCCAGCAGTTACTTGGGTAACGAGCAGTACTTC.

This sequence joins TRBV20-1 and TRBJ1-5; D not resolved. This CDR3 is 11 amino acids long. Between the trimmed V and J ends, which lost 3 bases and 8 bases, there was a span of 8 bases. Per germline, CDR1 DFQATT and CDR2 SNEGSKA (reference sequence). The CDR3 is CSASDGKPQHF. CDR3 coding DNA: TGCAGTGCTAGTGACGGGAAGCCCCAGCATTTT.

This clonotype was seen repeatedly, ten times or more. The CDR3, as DNA: TGTGCCAGCAGTTTATTTGGACTAGCGGCTAAAACCGGGGAGCTGTTTTTT. As protein: CASSLFGLAAKTGELFF. The chain combines TRBV28 with TRBJ2-2; 10 nucleotides match TRBD2. The CDR3 extends over 17 amino acids. With 1 base clipped from V and 5 bases from J, the junction kept 7 bases outside the gene matches. Germline assignment: CDR1 MDHEN and CDR2 SYDVKM.

This clonotype occurred many times. The chain combines TRBV7-9 with TRBJ2-5; D perhaps matches TRBD2 (6 bases). This CDR3 is 15 amino acids long. V gave up 5 bases and J gave up 2 bases, with 15 bases separating them. Per the germline V gene, CDR1 is SEHNR and CDR2 is FQNEAQ (reference sequence). The CDR3 is CASSDHGLLQETQYF. CDR3 nucleotides: TGTGCCAGCAGCGACCACGGACTACTACAAGAGACCCAGTACTTC.

This clonotype was seen ten or more times. CDR3 loop: CASSQVRYEQYF. In nucleotides, the CDR3 is TGTGCCAGCAGCCAGGTCAGATACGAGCAGTACTTC. J is TRBJ2-7 and V is TRBV3-1; D gene ambiguous. The germline V gene encodes CDR1 LGHDT and CDR2 YNNKEL (reference sequence). Trimming took 3 bases from V and 4 from J, leaving 7 bases between them. The CDR3 length is 12 residues.

This clonotype was picked up many times. The J gene is TRBJ2-5, the V gene TRBV3-1, with D unresolved. Trimming left V 2 bases short and J 0 bases short, with 10 bases between. This CDR3 contains 15 residues. CDR1 and CDR2 (germline): LGHDT, YNNKEL (reference sequence). This CDR3 is CASSQHHSNQETQYF. The CDR3 bases are TGTGCCAGCAGCCAACATCACAGTAACCAAGAGACCCAGTACTTC.

Points on this clonotype: Sequence at one end of the junction differs from germline and may be a read error. The rearrangement uses TRBV7-7 and TRBJ2-5; a weak D match, TRBD2 (6 bases). Germline V CDR1 and CDR2: SSHAT, FNYEAQ (reference sequence). The CDR3 spans 15 residues. The chain's CDR3 is CASSRTGLPQETQYF. The CDR3, as DNA: TGTGCTAGCAGCCGGACGGGACTCCCACAAGAGACCCAGTACTTC.

V and J are TRBV6-1 and TRBJ1-6, with 7 bases aligning to TRBD1. Unmatched junction bases numbered 5, after V lost 6 bases and J lost 6 bases. The CDR3 loop spans 14 amino acids. Germline V gives CDR1 MNHNS, CDR2 SASEGT. CDR3 sequence reads: CASRRQGGNSPLHF. The DNA of the CDR3 is TGTGCCAGCAGGAGACAGGGTGGTAATTCACCCCTCCACTTT.

In its sample, this clonotype was seen many times. The chain combines TRBV18 with TRBJ2-5; D is unclear. This CDR3 spans 13 amino acids. Germline V gene lookup returns CDR1 KGHSH and CDR2 LQKENI. V lost 2 bases, J lost 4 bases, and 8 bases lay in between. The CDR3 sequence: CASSPGQAETQYF. The CDR3 bases are TGTGCCAGCTCACCAGGGCAGGCAGAGACCCAGTACTTC.